These 22 T cell receptor beta chains were all obtained from the same sample, sequenced in a study of regulatory T cells in long-lasting Graves disease. This sample's time point: persistent/refractory GD, antithyroid drugs over 5 years with positive TRAb. Isolated PBMC RNA provided the starting material for the TCR library. Combining iRepertoire HTBI primers with Arm-PCR of CDR3 regions, the authors built TCR beta libraries. Using its own MiXCR run on the multiplex PCR reads, TCRdb lists one record per CDR3 protein. The table includes about 290,000 distinct CDR3 sequences, 20% to 25% detected once. This specimen consisted of peripheral blood mononuclear cells (PBMCs), obtained when the disease was refractory, from a patient treated with antithyroid drugs. The receptors shown here come from a female donor with Graves disease.

The V gene is TRBV4-1, the J gene TRBJ1-6, with D possibly being TRBD1 (6 bases). This CDR3 is built from 18 residues. Trimming stripped 1 base from V and 7 bases from J, with 20 bases between. Germline V CDR1 and CDR2: MGHRA, YSYEKL. Here the CDR3 reads CASSQAPPDSLWNSPLHF. CDR3 bases: TGCGCCAGCAGCCAAGCCCCGCCGGACAGTCTGTGGAATTCACCCCTCCACTTT.

In this sample, this clonotype turned up a few times. The chain uses TRBV15 and TRBJ2-3, with D tentatively TRBD2 (5 bases). The germline V gene has CDR1 LNHNV and CDR2 YYDKDF (reference sequence). The CDR3 covers 14 residues. V dropped 5 bases and J dropped 6 bases, with 15 bases sitting between them. The DNA for the CDR3 is TGTGCCACCAGCGGACTGACACGAGGGGATACGCAGTATTTT. As protein: CATSGLTRGDTQYF. Supplemented by reference TRBV15 and TRBJ2-3, the full variable domain reads DAMVIQNPRYQVTQFGKPVTLSCSQTLNHNVMYWYQQKSSQAPKLLFHYYDKDFNNEADTPDNFQSRRPNTSFCFLDIRSPGLGDTAMYLCATSGLTRGDTQYFGPGTRLTVL.

The chain couples TRBV5-6 to TRBJ2-5; 7 bases are a match to TRBD1. V lost 1 base and J lost 4; bases outside the gene matches: 4. There are 14 residues in the CDR3. From germline, CDR1 is SGHDT and CDR2 YYEEEE. CDR3 sequence: CASSLRDRLETQYF. Written as DNA, the CDR3 is TGTGCCAGCAGCTTGCGGGACAGACTAGAGACCCAGTACTTC.

This clonotype appeared many times. The gene calls are TRBV2 and TRBJ1-6; D ambiguous. V lost 5 bases and J lost 10, with 21 bases in between. The CDR3 runs 16 residues. Germline-derived CDR1 and CDR2 are SNHLY and FYNNEI. The CDR3 loop reads CASSWEGTDLGSPLHF. DNA for the CDR3: TGTGCCAGCAGTTGGGAGGGAACAGACTTGGGGTCACCCCTCCACTTT.

The sample holds many counts of this clonotype. This chain connects TRBV6-5 to TRBJ1-2; D is uncertain. V was pared by 2 bases and J by 8 bases, with 12 bases between. CDR3 length: 13 residues. The germline CDR1 and CDR2 sequences are MNHEY and SVGAGI. The CDR3: CASSYGNKVGYTF. CDR3 bases: TGTGCCAGCAGTTACGGCAACAAAGTGGGCTACACCTTC.

The CDR3 protein is CASSIAARVYEQYF. In DNA, the CDR3 is TGTGCCAGTAGTATAGCGGCACGAGTCTACGAGCAGTACTTC. The V call is TRBV19, the J call TRBJ2-7; D call uncertain. Germline-derived CDR1 and CDR2 are LNHDA and SQIVND (reference sequence). The CDR3 totals 14 residues. Trimming took off 1 base at V and 3 bases at J, with 10 bases between the two ends.

This clonotype occurred many times. The V and J genes are TRBV3-1 and TRBJ1-4; perhaps TRBD1 as D (6 bases). Germline V gene data show CDR1 as LGHDT and CDR2 as YNNKEL (reference sequence). The CDR3 length is 16 residues. V lost 6 bases and J lost 5, with 19 bases in between. The CDR3 reads CASSGLEGGPNEKLFF. CDR3 sequence (DNA): TGTGCCAGCAGTGGGCTCGAGGGGGGTCCGAATGAAAAACTGTTTTTT.

This clonotype was seen more than once but under ten times. The V gene is TRBV7-9, the J gene TRBJ2-1; 13 nucleotides agree with TRBD2. Trimming cost V 5 bases and J 6 bases; bases outside gene matches: 4. Germline CDR1 is SEHNR and CDR2 is FQNEAQ (reference sequence). The CDR3 extends over 15 amino acids. The CDR3 DNA reads TGTGCCAGCAGCCTTACTAGCGGGAGGGCCAATGAGCAGTTCTTC. Translated, it gives CASSLTSGRANEQFF.

This clonotype has only a few counts. This sequence joins TRBV4-3 and TRBJ1-2, with no clear D. The germline V and J ends were trimmed by 0 bases and 4 bases, with 15 bases remaining between them. Germline V CDR1 and CDR2: LGHNA, YSLEER. The CDR3 sequence is 16 residues long. The CDR3 DNA follows: TGCGCCAGCAGCCAAGAGAGACCAGGTCGGTTCTATGGCTACACCTTC. It specifies CASSQERPGRFYGYTF.

This clonotype came up many times. The J gene is TRBJ1-4, the V gene TRBV7-2; no definite D call. This CDR3 region has 13 residues. Germline lookup yields CDR1 SGHTA and CDR2 FQGNSA. V lost 1 base and J 7 bases, leaving 7 bases between the germline ends. As DNA, the CDR3 is TGTGCCAGCAGCTTAGTCTTGCGTGAAAAACTGTTTTTT. Translation: CASSLVLREKLFF.

A few counts support this clonotype. The chain combines TRBV6-2 or TRBV6-3 with TRBJ2-3; TRBD2 agrees at 7 bases. Trimming removed 7 bases from V and 6 bases from J; junction bases left unmatched: 7. The germline V gene has CDR1 MNHEY and CDR2 SVGEGT. The CDR3 is 13 residues long. The CDR3 reads CASTGLGVDTQYF. CDR3 sequence (DNA): TGTGCCAGCACTGGACTAGGAGTCGATACGCAGTATTTT.

The V and J genes are TRBV12-3 or TRBV12-4 and TRBJ1-2; 8 bases are shared with TRBD1. There are 13 residues in the CDR3. V was clipped by 5 bases and J by 9 bases; unmatched bases: 8. The CDR3 nucleotides are TGTGCCAGCAGTCAGACAGGGGATCTGAGCTACACCTTC. Translation gives CASSQTGDLSYTF.

This clonotype was counted ten times or more. The gene calls are TRBV10-3 and TRBJ2-7; D may be TRBD1 or TRBD2 (7 bases each). CDR3 size: 13 residues. The V gene's germline CDR1 is ENHRY and CDR2 SYGVKD. Trimming removed 6 bases at V and 2 bases at J, with 11 bases between. CDR3 loop: CAIRAGQTYEQYF. The CDR3, as DNA: TGTGCCATCAGAGCGGGACAGACCTACGAGCAGTACTTC.

The V and J genes are TRBV7-9 and TRBJ1-2; 8 nucleotides align to TRBD1. The CDR3 length is 15 residues. Germline loops: CDR1 SEHNR, CDR2 FQNEAQ (reference sequence). Germline trimming cut 4 bases from V and 1 base from J; bases unmatched to any gene: 5. The CDR3 coding sequence is TGTGCCAGCAGCTGGGGGACAGGAGTTAACTATGGCTACACCTTC. This gives the protein CASSWGTGVNYGYTF.

The chain employs TRBV20-1 and TRBJ2-7; 10 nucleotides agree with TRBD1. The length of the CDR3 is 13 residues. With V trimmed by 6 bases and J by 9 bases, 11 bases remained unmatched. Germline values: CDR1 DFQATT, CDR2 SNEGSKA (reference sequence). The CDR3 region is CSAETGGATGQYF. The CDR3 coding sequence is TGCAGTGCCGAGACAGGGGGCGCAACAGGGCAGTACTTC.

Only one count was recorded for this clonotype. The chain is built from TRBV9 and TRBJ2-7, with 9 bases fitting TRBD2. CDR1 SGDLS and CDR2 YYNGEE come from the germline V gene. CDR3 length: 15 amino acids. The V and J ends lost 7 bases and 7 bases, in that order; junction bases with no gene match: 15. CDR3 nucleotides: TGTGCCAGCGGTGACACTCCGGGACTAGCAGGAGAGCAGTACTTC. This translates into CASGDTPGLAGEQYF.

This clonotype was recorded many times. The chain links TRBV12-3 or TRBV12-4 to TRBJ1-1, with 10 bases aligning to TRBD1. V trimming: 4 bases; J trimming: 1 base; junction bases outside the gene matches: 21. This CDR3 spans 21 amino acids. The CDR3 region has the DNA TGTGCCAGCAGTTACTTAAAGGCTTGGGGACAGGGGTTGGTAAGGAACACTGAAGCTTTCTTT. It specifies CASSYLKAWGQGLVRNTEAFF.

The chain couples TRBV20-1 to TRBJ2-5, with D possibly TRBD1 on 6 matching bases. Germline CDR1 and CDR2: DFQATT and SNEGSKA (reference sequence). The CDR3 spans 12 residues. The V and J ends lost 0 bases and 4 bases respectively, with 6 bases between them. CDR3 amino acids: CSAREDRETQYF. In DNA, the CDR3 is TGCAGTGCTAGAGAGGACAGAGAGACCCAGTACTTC.

V gene TRBV6-5 combines with J gene TRBJ1-1; no clear D. This CDR3 is 15 amino acids long. V lost 1 base, J lost 1 base, and 10 bases lay in between. Looked up from germline, CDR1 is MNHEY and CDR2 is SVGAGI. The CDR3 here is CASSYLTGKNTEAFF. As DNA, the CDR3 is TGTGCCAGCAGTTACTTGACCGGAAAGAACACTGAAGCTTTCTTT.

This clonotype showed up many times. The genes are TRBV2 and TRBJ2-7; D remains unclear. Germline V gene lookup returns CDR1 SNHLY and CDR2 FYNNEI. This CDR3 is 11 amino acids long. Trimming shortened V by 5 bases and J by 4 bases, and 6 bases separated the two germline ends. The CDR3 sequence is CASSPVYEQYF. The CDR3 DNA reads as TGTGCCAGCAGTCCCGTTTACGAGCAGTACTTC.

This clonotype has more than one count but fewer than ten. The chain couples TRBV7-3 to TRBJ1-2; D gene ambiguous. The CDR3 loop spans 14 amino acids. Deletions cut 5 bases from V and 8 bases from J, with 18 bases between. From germline, CDR1 is SGHTA and CDR2 FQGTGA. CDR3 loop: CASSPGGPLGGYTF. In nucleotides, the CDR3 is TGTGCCAGCAGCCCCGGTGGTCCGTTGGGGGGCTACACCTTC.

A few counts support this clonotype. This chain connects TRBV30 to TRBJ1-6, with D perhaps matching TRBD1 (6 bases). The CDR3 spans 14 residues. Trimming pared 2 bases from V and 10 bases from J, leaving 15 bases between. CDR1 is GTSNPN and CDR2 is SVGIG in the germline V gene (reference sequence). The CDR3 nucleotides are TGTGCCTGGAGTTCGACAGGACGTAAATCACCCCTCCACTTT. Translating it yields CAWSSTGRKSPLHF.